This passage covers 10 T cell receptor beta chains from one sample sequenced in a study of blood T cell repertoires in COVID-19. Data came from immunoSEQ multiplex PCR; TCRdb stores just in-frame clones and leaves some out. The sample consists of about 170,000 clones, around 81% of them appearing once. Sequenced input: peripheral blood. These receptors were obtained from a woman aged 80 or older with COVID-19, enrolled during active disease.

The rearrangement links TRBV3-1 (or the pseudogene TRBV3-2) to TRBJ2-3, with 8 bases matching TRBD2. V was pared by 0 bases and J by 1 base, with 3 bases of the junction left unmatched. This CDR3 is 16 amino acids long. Germline CDR1 LGHDT, CDR2 YNNKEL (reference sequence). In DNA, the CDR3 is TGTGCCAGCAGCCAAGAAGGGCGGGGGGGCACAGATACGCAGTATTTT. Translated, it gives CASSQEGRGGTDTQYF.

This chain connects TRBV18 to TRBJ2-3; 10 nucleotides line up with TRBD2. Germline V gene lookup returns CDR1 KGHSH and CDR2 LQKENI. Losses at the gene ends were 3 bases for V and 2 bases for J; bases not matched to a gene: 14. This CDR3 region has 19 residues. For the CDR3, the DNA is TGTGCCAGCTCACCTAGCGGGAGGAGTCCGCGTGACTACACAGATACGCAGTATTTT. Encoded protein: CASSPSGRSPRDYTDTQYF.

The chain is built from TRBV19 and TRBJ1-1; D possibly corresponds to TRBD1 (6 bases). CDR3 size: 15 residues. V was shortened by 7 bases and J by 0 bases, with 15 bases between the two germline ends. Germline V gene sequence: CDR1 LNHDA, CDR2 SQIVND (reference sequence). For the CDR3, the DNA is TGTGCCAGTATTCCGAGACAGGAACTGAACACTGAAGCTTTCTTT. Encoded protein: CASIPRQELNTEAFF.

The rearrangement uses TRBV18 and TRBJ1-4, with no clear D. CDR3 length equals 14 residues. V was shortened by 1 base and J by 6 bases, with 9 bases between the two germline ends. The germline CDR1 and CDR2 sequences are KGHSH and LQKENI. CDR3 coding DNA: TGTGCCAGCTCACCACAAACAGAAGATGAAAAACTGTTTTTT. As protein: CASSPQTEDEKLFF.

This chain uses TRBV19 with TRBJ2-5; TRBD1 is a possible D gene (6 bases). The germline V and J ends were trimmed by 4 bases and 5 bases, with 14 bases remaining between them. This CDR3 has 14 amino acids. Per germline, CDR1 LNHDA and CDR2 SQIVND (reference sequence). The CDR3 nucleotides read TGTGCCAGTAGTAGCGACAGGTCCTGGGAGACCCAGTACTTC. Its translation: CASSSDRSWETQYF.

This clone was counted once. This chain joins TRBV11-2 and TRBJ2-3; 8 bases are a match to TRBD1. This CDR3 comprises 15 residues. V gave up 4 bases and J gave up 1 base; unmatched junction bases: 4. Germline assignment: CDR1 SGHAT and CDR2 FQNNGV. The CDR3 spells CASSYGQGRTDTQYF. The CDR3, as DNA: TGTGCCAGCAGCTACGGACAGGGACGCACAGATACGCAGTATTTT.

The rearrangement uses TRBV28 and TRBJ2-7; 8 nucleotides match TRBD1. Trimming took 2 bases from V and 0 from J; bases not matched to a gene: 3. The CDR3 runs to 15 residues. The germline V gene encodes CDR1 MDHEN and CDR2 SYDVKM. The CDR3 here is CASSLRTGGSYEQYF. The CDR3 nucleotides read TGTGCCAGCAGTTTAAGAACAGGGGGCTCCTACGAGCAGTACTTC. Supplemented by reference TRBV28 and TRBJ2-7, the full variable domain reads DVKVTQSSRYLVKRTGEKVFLECVQDMDHENMFWYRQDPGLGLRLIYFSYDVKMKEKGDIPEGYSVSREKKERFSLILESASTNQTSMYLCASSLRTGGSYEQYFGPGTRLTVT.

V and J are TRBV5-4 and TRBJ2-3; D might be TRBD2 (5 bases). CDR3 length: 14 amino acids. V lost 3 bases, J lost 5 bases, and 13 bases lay in between. Germline CDR1 and CDR2: SGHNT and YYREEE (reference sequence). The CDR3: CASSWAGSLDTQYF. Here the CDR3 DNA reads TGTGCCAGCAGCTGGGCGGGTTCTCTAGATACGCAGTATTTT.

The chain carries TRBV5-1 and TRBJ1-4; D is undetermined. The CDR3 totals 16 residues. Between the trimmed V and J ends, which lost 0 bases and 2 bases, there was a span of 11 bases. Per germline, CDR1 SGHRS and CDR2 YFSETQ. CDR3 sequence (DNA): TGCGCCAGCAGCTTGGCCGGGAGGGCCACTAATGAAAAACTGTTTTTT. It yields the protein CASSLAGRATNEKLFF.

About this clone: Its ends do not fully match the called genes, so a read error is possible. The chain uses TRBV3-1 (or the pseudogene TRBV3-2) and TRBJ1-1; D uncertain. This CDR3 region has 11 residues. Germline CDR1 and CDR2: LGHDT and YNNKEL (reference sequence). The CDR3 DNA follows: TGTGCCAGCAGCCAAGAGGCAGTCCCCATTTTT. It translates to CASSQEAVPIF.